This TCR beta chain was captured by sequencing in a study of T-cell memory formation after mild COVID-19. Study at large: TCR clusters were mostly confined to one donor each.

The CDR3 runs 15 residues. With 5 bases removed from V and 3 bases from J, the gap between germline ends came to 17 bases. Via MiXCR, TCRdb re-called the 5' RACE reads, giving one row per CDR3 protein. Of about 210,000 distinct CDR3 sequences in the sample, around 30% were seen once. V gene TRBV12-3 or TRBV12-4 combines with J gene TRBJ2-7, with D perhaps matching TRBD1 (5 bases). The sequencing input was PBMCs or a T cell subset sorted from them (not recorded which). The receptor comes from an adult woman who had mild COVID-19 (a few samples of this study predate the infection). Cell type and time point are not known. CDR3 in DNA: TGTGCCAGCAGTCACCCCTCGCAGGGTATCTACGAGCAGTACTTC. Protein: CASSHPSQGIYEQYF.